The clone carrying this T cell receptor (beta chain) was seen a single time. The CDR3 runs to 13 residues. Trimming at V came to 7 bases and at J to 3 bases, leaving 2 bases not matched to a gene. CDR1 is MGHRA and CDR2 is YSYEKL in the germline V gene. Profiled with immunoSEQ multiplex PCR; TCRdb holds only in-frame clones, not every one. The table has approximately 70,000 clones, about 92% seen once. These data belong to a study of T cell changes during pregnancy in multiple sclerosis. The chain uses TRBV4-1 and TRBJ1-1, with 10 bases lining up with TRBD1. The starting material was peripheral blood, obtained after pregnancy. The receptor's source is a female donor with multiple sclerosis, enrolled in a pregnancy study. DNA of the CDR3: TGCGCCAGCACGGGACAGGGGTACACTGAAGCTTTCTTT. This gives the protein CASTGQGYTEAFF.